Listed here are 19 T cell receptor beta chains from one sample, sequenced in a study of blood T cell repertoires in COVID-19 (dated by TCRdb to the early 2020s). The library was prepared using the immunoSEQ multiplex PCR assay. TCRdb holds this immuneACCESS table with in-frame rearrangements only. Some clones are missing; in checked studies, unresolved V genes explain under half, and the rest has no known cause. The sample table records over 65,000 clones; approximately 90% of these occur just once. Of the sample, around 1.2% is held by the ten largest clones. Sequences were obtained from peripheral blood. The receptors originated from an older woman with acute or convalescent COVID-19.

This clone has just one count. V and J are TRBV3-1 (or the pseudogene TRBV3-2) and TRBJ1-4; TRBD1 aligns across 7 bases. The trim removed 0 bases at V and 5 bases at J, leaving 3 bases unmatched. Looked up from germline, CDR1 is LGHDT and CDR2 is YNNKEL (reference sequence). The CDR3 has 15 residues. This CDR3 reads CASSQDRDRNEKLFF. DNA of the CDR3: TGTGCCAGCAGCCAAGATCGGGACAGAAATGAAAAACTGTTTTTT.

The chain is built from TRBV6-5 and TRBJ1-2; D is undetermined. The germline V gene has CDR1 MNHEY and CDR2 SVGAGI. The V gene lost 6 bases and the J gene lost 3 bases, with 5 bases spanning the gap. The CDR3 runs 11 residues. CDR3 sequence (DNA): TGTGCCAGCAGACAGTACTATGGCTACACCTTC. Protein product: CASRQYYGYTF.

The V and J genes are TRBV6-6 and TRBJ2-2; D is perhaps TRBD2 (5 bases). Germline-derived CDR1 and CDR2 are MNHNY and SVGAGI (reference sequence). V was trimmed by 2 bases and J by 5 bases, leaving 12 bases between them. The CDR3 is made up of 15 amino acids. The CDR3 DNA sequence: TGTGCCAGCAGTTACCGCGTCAGAGGGACCGGGGAGCTGTTTTTT. Its protein product is CASSYRVRGTGELFF.

This clone was found once. The rearrangement uses TRBV2 and TRBJ1-2; no definite D call. This CDR3 spans 15 amino acids. V was clipped by 8 bases and J by 4 bases, with 20 bases between them. Germline CDR1 is SNHLY and CDR2 is FYNNEI. CDR3 sequence reads: CASLLVRGPPYGYTF. The CDR3 region has the DNA TGTGCCAGCCTACTAGTACGGGGTCCCCCCTATGGCTACACCTTC.

This clone has just a few counts. The chain links TRBV30 to TRBJ1-4, with D possibly TRBD1 on 6 matching bases. CDR1 is GTSNPN and CDR2 is SVGIG in the germline V gene (reference sequence). The CDR3 runs 15 residues. The V end lost 0 bases, the J end lost 5 bases, and 13 bases lay between the germline ends. The CDR3 sequence: CAWSVQGVGNEKLFF. The CDR3 coding sequence is TGTGCCTGGAGTGTACAGGGCGTCGGGAATGAAAAACTGTTTTTT.

This clone rates as medium-sized. The chain joins TRBV27 to TRBJ2-3; a possible D gene is TRBD1 (7 bases). CDR1 and CDR2 from the germline V gene are MNHEY and SMNVEV (reference sequence). Between the trimmed V and J ends, which lost 2 bases and 11 bases, there was a span of 20 bases. CDR3 size: 15 residues. Written as DNA, the CDR3 is TGTGCCAGCAGTTTAGGAGGGGGCGCGTATACAGGGCAGTATTTT. This encodes CASSLGGGAYTGQYF.

This clone appeared a few times. This chain connects TRBV5-1 to TRBJ1-2; D is undetermined. Trimming shortened V by 1 base and J by 8 bases, and 9 bases separated the two germline ends. CDR1 and CDR2 (germline): SGHRS, YFSETQ. The CDR3 is made up of 12 amino acids. The CDR3 here is CASSLIGEGYTF. Written as DNA, the CDR3 is TGCGCCAGCAGCTTGATCGGTGAGGGCTACACCTTC.

The J gene is TRBJ2-7, the V gene TRBV7-2, with TRBD2 matching 8 bases. V shed 11 bases, J shed 3 bases, and the junction held 18 bases outside the gene matches. The germline gives CDR1 SGHTA, CDR2 FQGNSA. The CDR3 covers 16 residues. The CDR3 loop reads CAVSRLAGYPIYEQYV. CDR3 sequence (DNA): TGTGCCGTATCCCGGCTAGCGGGCTACCCTATCTACGAGCAGTACGTC.

This clone was detected once. The rearrangement links TRBV27 to TRBJ2-1; tentatively, D is TRBD2 (5 bases). V was trimmed by 4 bases and J by 2 bases, leaving 6 bases between them. CDR1 and CDR2 from the germline V gene are MNHEY and SMNVEV (reference sequence). This CDR3 contains 13 residues. Written as DNA, the CDR3 is TGTGCCAGCAGTTCGGGGACCTACAATGAGCAGTTCTTC. This sequence encodes CASSSGTYNEQFF.

This clone was detected once. The V and J genes are TRBV11-2 and TRBJ1-6; perhaps TRBD1 as D (6 bases). The CDR3 covers 15 residues. Per the germline V gene, CDR1 is SGHAT and CDR2 is FQNNGV. The V end was cut by 0 bases, the J end by 8 bases, with 11 bases between. CDR3 nucleotides: TGTGCCAGCAGCTTAGATGGGGGGGCGGATTCACCCCTCCACTTT. Protein: CASSLDGGADSPLHF.

V usage is TRBV7-2 and J usage is TRBJ2-5, with D maybe TRBD2 (5 bases). This CDR3 has 15 residues. V lost 3 bases, J lost 1 base, and 12 bases lay in between. Germline V lookup: CDR1 SGHTA, CDR2 FQGNSA. CDR3 in DNA: TGTGCCAGCAGCTTTTCGCCGGGAAGCCAAGAGACCCAGTACTTC. As protein: CASSFSPGSQETQYF.

The V call is TRBV28, the J call TRBJ2-7, with TRBD1 as a possible D gene (6 bases). V was pared by 2 bases and J by 3 bases, with 11 bases between. Germline V gene sequence: CDR1 MDHEN, CDR2 SYDVKM. CDR3 length: 14 amino acids. The CDR3 sequence: CASSLPGQNYEQYV. CDR3 nucleotides: TGTGCCAGCAGTTTACCCGGACAGAACTACGAGCAGTACGTC.

In nucleotides, the CDR3 is TGTGCCAGCAGTCTCAGGGAGGCATCTGGAAACACCATATATTTT. Encoded protein: CASSLREASGNTIYF. V gene TRBV6-5 combines with J gene TRBJ1-3; perhaps TRBD1 as D (5 bases). The V end was cut by 5 bases, the J end by 1 base, with 12 bases between. The CDR3 loop spans 15 amino acids. CDR1 and CDR2 (germline): MNHEY, SVGAGI.

V is TRBV19 and J is TRBJ1-6; D not certain. Deletions cut 0 bases from V and 1 base from J, with 10 bases between. Germline loops: CDR1 LNHDA, CDR2 SQIVND (reference sequence). This CDR3 is 17 amino acids long. The CDR3 sequence is CASSIDYGSSYNSPLHF. In DNA form, the CDR3 reads TGTGCCAGTAGTATAGATTACGGGTCTTCCTATAATTCACCCCTCCACTTT.

The chain recombines TRBV18 with TRBJ2-1, with TRBD2 matching over 10 bases. Germline values: CDR1 KGHSH, CDR2 LQKENI. The length of the CDR3 is 18 residues. V was pared by 3 bases and J by 3 bases, with 11 bases of the junction left unmatched. CDR3 in DNA: TGTGCCAGCTCACCCTTCTCTTCAGCGGGAGGGGACTACAATGAGCAGTTCTTC. Amino acid sequence: CASSPFSSAGGDYNEQFF.

The genes are TRBV28 and TRBJ1-1; D remains ambiguous. The V end was cut by 2 bases, the J end by 3 bases, with 10 bases between. The CDR3 has 14 residues. Germline V gene sequence: CDR1 MDHEN, CDR2 SYDVKM. The CDR3: CASSLLPLDTEAFF. CDR3 DNA: TGTGCCAGCAGTTTACTCCCCCTAGACACTGAAGCTTTCTTT.

The chain recombines TRBV7-2 with TRBJ2-2; a weak D match, TRBD1 (5 bases). The CDR3 extends over 13 amino acids. Trimming pared 5 bases from V and 5 bases from J, leaving 9 bases between. Germline CDR1 and CDR2: SGHTA and FQGNSA. The CDR3 loop is CASSLRQTGELFF. CDR3 coding DNA: TGTGCCAGCAGCCTTCGACAGACCGGGGAGCTGTTTTTT.

The rearrangement joins TRBV18 to TRBJ2-3; TRBD1 matches 10 bases. The CDR3 consists of 15 residues. The trim removed 6 bases at V and 2 bases at J, leaving 5 bases unmatched. Germline V lookup: CDR1 KGHSH, CDR2 LQKENI. For the CDR3, the DNA is TGTGCCAGCTCTCCCGGGACAGGGGCCACAGATACGCAGTATTTT. Amino acids: CASSPGTGATDTQYF.

The rearrangement joins TRBV7-2 to TRBJ2-5; D gene ambiguous. The CDR3 runs to 14 residues. Looked up from germline, CDR1 is SGHTA and CDR2 is FQGNSA. The V end was cut by 2 bases, the J end by 4 bases, with 11 bases between. The chain's CDR3 is CASSLSRVLETQYF. The CDR3 DNA reads TGTGCCAGCAGCTTAAGTCGCGTCTTAGAGACCCAGTACTTC. The variable domain in full, with the rest retrieved from reference TRBV7-2 and TRBJ2-5, is GAGVSQSPSNKVTEKGKDVELRCDPISGHTALYWYRQSLGQGLEFLIYFQGNSAPDKSGLPSDRFSAERTGGSVSTLTIQRTQQEDSAVYLCASSLSRVLETQYFGPGTRLLVL.